The 30 T cell receptor beta chains below all came from one sample that was sequenced in a study of beta chain features in type 1 diabetes. All of the isolated RNA was reverse transcribed, so expressed TCRB transcripts were sequenced. TCRdb's table, derived via immunoSEQ multiplex PCR, lists solely in-frame clones and lacks some. The data hold 620,000 or so clones, with 15% to 18% observed a single time. What was sequenced was naive CD4+ T cells from blood. Receptors originate from a man aged 18 to 30 in good health.

This clone turned up a few times. The rearrangement uses TRBV9 and TRBJ2-7, with D unclear. CDR1 is SGDLS and CDR2 is YYNGEE in the germline V gene. The CDR3 is 16 residues long. The V and J ends lost 2 bases and 6 bases respectively, with 21 bases between them. CDR3 sequence (DNA): TGTGCCAGCAGCGTGTCCCCCAGCAGGTCCGTCCTCGAGCAGTACTTC. Residues: CASSVSPSRSVLEQYF.

The chain combines TRBV28 with TRBJ2-7; 11 nucleotides agree with TRBD2. The germline V gene encodes CDR1 MDHEN and CDR2 SYDVKM. V lost 6 bases, J lost 6 bases, and 10 bases stayed unmatched. This CDR3 is built from 15 residues. CDR3 amino acids: CASSTRVAGGGEQYF. The CDR3 DNA sequence: TGTGCCAGCAGCACTAGAGTAGCGGGAGGGGGCGAGCAGTACTTC.

The table lists this clone with a few counts. The CDR3 here is CASSVGQPETQYF. In DNA form, the CDR3 reads TGCGCCAGCAGCGTGGGACAGCCAGAGACCCAGTACTTC. V is TRBV5-1 and J is TRBJ2-5, with 7 bases identical to TRBD1. CDR3 size: 13 residues. Trimming removed 4 bases from V and 4 bases from J; junction bases left unmatched: 4. CDR1 SGHRS and CDR2 YFSETQ come from the germline V gene.

V and J are TRBV28 and TRBJ2-1; D gene unclear. The CDR3 extends over 16 amino acids. With 3 bases removed from V and 1 base from J, the gap between germline ends came to 13 bases. Germline CDR1 and CDR2: MDHEN and SYDVKM. This CDR3 is CASSFPGGGSYNEQFF. CDR3 DNA: TGTGCCAGCAGTTTCCCCGGTGGTGGATCCTACAATGAGCAGTTCTTC.

The genes are TRBV18 and TRBJ1-2; D gene uncertain. The V end was cut by 3 bases, the J end by 1 base, with 18 bases between. The CDR3 is made up of 17 amino acids. Germline assignment: CDR1 KGHSH and CDR2 LQKENI. Here the CDR3 reads CASSPGLKDILNYGYTF. Here the CDR3 DNA reads TGTGCCAGCTCACCCGGACTCAAAGATATCCTTAACTATGGCTACACCTTC. The variable domain in full, with the rest retrieved from reference TRBV18 and TRBJ1-2, is NAGVMQNPRHLVRRRGQEARLRCSPMKGHSHVYWYRQLPEEGLKFMVYLQKENIIDESGMPKERFSAEFPKEGPSILRIQQVVRGDSAAYFCASSPGLKDILNYGYTFGSGTRLTVV.

V is TRBV28 and J is TRBJ2-3; TRBD2 is a possible D gene (7 bases). CDR1 and CDR2 (germline): MDHEN, SYDVKM. Between the trimmed V and J ends, which lost 6 bases and 4 bases, there was a span of 20 bases. The CDR3 is 16 amino acids. This chain's CDR3 is CASRPWGAGEADTQYF. The CDR3 DNA reads as TGTGCCAGCAGACCCTGGGGGGCGGGAGAGGCAGATACGCAGTATTTT.

The chain joins TRBV7-3 to TRBJ2-7; D may be TRBD1 (6 bases). Germline lookup yields CDR1 SGHTA and CDR2 FQGTGA. The CDR3 spans 15 residues. With 2 bases removed from V and 2 bases from J, the gap between germline ends came to 13 bases. CDR3 amino acids: CASSLGTGSAYEQYF. The DNA for the CDR3 is TGTGCCAGCAGCTTAGGTACAGGGAGTGCCTACGAGCAGTACTTC.

This clone was detected a few times. The V and J genes are TRBV12-5 and TRBJ2-5, with D hard to call. Trimming took 1 base from V and 7 from J, leaving 10 bases between them. Germline V CDR1 and CDR2: LGHNT, FRNRAP. The CDR3 covers 13 residues. The CDR3 DNA reads as TGTGCTAGTGGTTTGGCTCCGCCGGGGACCCAGTACTTC. Its translation: CASGLAPPGTQYF. The whole variable domain, filled in from reference TRBV12-5 and TRBJ2-5, reads DARVTQTPRHKVTEMGQEVTMRCQPILGHNTVFWYRQTMMQGLELLAYFRNRAPLDDSGMPKDRFSAEMPDATLATLKIQPSEPRDSAVYFCASGLAPPGTQYFGPGTRLLVL.

This clone was detected once. This chain joins TRBV18 and TRBJ1-5; no clear D. V was pared by 3 bases and J by 5 bases, with 17 bases between. The V gene's germline CDR1 is KGHSH and CDR2 LQKENI. This CDR3 is 16 amino acids long. The CDR3 nucleotides read TGTGCCAGCTCACCGGAAACACCCCGGCCCGATCAGCCCCAGCATTTT. Translating gives CASSPETPRPDQPQHF. Full variable domain (remainder filled in from reference TRBV18 and TRBJ1-5): NAGVMQNPRHLVRRRGQEARLRCSPMKGHSHVYWYRQLPEEGLKFMVYLQKENIIDESGMPKERFSAEFPKEGPSILRIQQVVRGDSAAYFCASSPETPRPDQPQHFGDGTRLSIL.

The chain combines TRBV7-3 with TRBJ1-3, with D hard to call. V lost 2 bases to trimming and J lost 2 bases, with 10 bases between them. From germline, CDR1 is SGHTA and CDR2 FQGTGA. This CDR3 is built from 15 residues. The chain's CDR3 is CASSLVGSAGNTIYF. CDR3 DNA: TGTGCCAGCAGCTTAGTGGGGAGCGCTGGAAACACCATATATTTT.

This clone has a handful of counts. The genes are TRBV6-5 and TRBJ2-2; D not resolved. CDR3 length equals 13 residues. Germline assignment: CDR1 MNHEY and CDR2 SVGAGI. The ends were cut back, 3 bases at V and 6 bases at J, with 8 bases in the middle. The CDR3 sequence: CASSYFLPGELFF. The CDR3 DNA sequence: TGTGCCAGCAGTTATTTTCTACCCGGGGAGCTGTTTTTT.

The V call is TRBV30, the J call TRBJ2-3; 12 bases are a match to TRBD2. This CDR3 is 13 amino acids long. V was pared by 7 bases and J by 5 bases, with 4 bases of the junction left unmatched. Germline V lookup: CDR1 GTSNPN, CDR2 SVGIG (reference sequence). CDR3 region: CASSGGAGDTQYF. The CDR3, as DNA: TGTGCCTCTAGCGGGGGGGCCGGAGATACGCAGTATTTT.

The V and J genes are TRBV7-2 and TRBJ1-2; perhaps TRBD1 as D (6 bases). The CDR3 contains 17 residues. The V gene's germline CDR1 is SGHTA and CDR2 FQGNSA. Between the trimmed V and J ends, which lost 2 bases and 1 base, there was a span of 17 bases. CDR3 amino acids: CASSLQVTGIINYGYTF. In DNA form, the CDR3 reads TGTGCCAGCAGCTTACAGGTCACAGGGATTATTAACTATGGCTACACCTTC.

This clone was observed a few times. The V and J genes are TRBV11-1 and TRBJ2-7; tentative D call: TRBD1 (6 bases). The CDR3 is 15 residues long. V was pared by 5 bases and J by 3 bases, with 17 bases between. CDR1 SGHAT and CDR2 FQDESV come from the germline V gene (reference sequence). The CDR3 coding sequence is TGTGCCAGCAGCATATCGGACAGCCAAAACTACGAGCAGTACTTC. Its translation is CASSISDSQNYEQYF.

This chain connects TRBV27 to TRBJ2-3, with a possible D match to TRBD1 (5 bases). Trimming left V 7 bases short and J 1 base short, with 15 bases between. CDR3 size: 15 residues. Germline CDR1 reads MNHEY; CDR2 reads SMNVEV (reference sequence). The CDR3 loop reads CASKSRTGGTDTQYF. The CDR3 DNA is TGTGCCAGCAAATCGAGAACAGGTGGCACAGATACGCAGTATTTT.

Regarding this clone: Other DNA sequences in this sample translate to the same CDR3. The chain recombines TRBV27 with TRBJ2-3; unclear D gene. The CDR3 extends over 12 amino acids. V lost 5 bases and J 2 bases, leaving 5 bases between the germline ends. From germline, CDR1 is MNHEY and CDR2 SMNVEV (reference sequence). The CDR3 coding sequence is TGTGCCAGCAGTCCCCCCACAGATACGCAGTATTTT. It yields the protein CASSPPTDTQYF.

This clone was seen a few times. This chain links TRBV14 with TRBJ2-2; D may be TRBD1 (6 bases). V was shortened by 5 bases and J by 4 bases, with 14 bases between the two germline ends. The CDR3 contains 15 residues. The germline V gene has CDR1 SGHDN and CDR2 FVKESK. The CDR3 DNA is TGTGCCAGCAGCGCCAGGGGTCTGGGCACCGGGGAGCTGTTTTTT. Amino acids: CASSARGLGTGELFF.

The chain combines TRBV2 with TRBJ1-2; D is undetermined. The CDR3 is 13 residues long. Germline values: CDR1 SNHLY, CDR2 FYNNEI. V shed 4 bases and J shed 7 bases, with 13 bases lying between them. CDR3 bases: TGTGCCAGCAGTGCACAGACCCTCCCTGGCTACACCTTC. Its protein product is CASSAQTLPGYTF.

CDR3 sequence (DNA): TGTGCCAGCAGCTTAGAGGGGGCGGCCGGGGAGCTGTTTTTT. The encoded protein is CASSLEGAAGELFF. The V and J genes are TRBV7-7 and TRBJ2-2, with TRBD1 matching over 7 bases. J was trimmed by 6 bases and V by 1 base; bases with no gene match: 2. This CDR3 region has 14 residues. Germline CDR1 reads SSHAT; CDR2 reads FNYEAQ (reference sequence).

In this sample, this clone turned up many times. This chain connects TRBV10-3 to TRBJ2-3; 8 bases are shared with TRBD2. Germline values: CDR1 ENHRY, CDR2 SYGVKD. This CDR3 spans 16 amino acids. The trim removed 0 bases at V and 3 bases at J, leaving 5 bases unmatched. The CDR3 nucleotides are TGTGCCATCAGTGAGTCTTATAGCGGGACTACAGATACGCAGTATTTT. It yields the protein CAISESYSGTTDTQYF.

The chain recombines TRBV28 with TRBJ2-1, with 15 bases lining up with TRBD2. This CDR3 spans 14 amino acids. V dropped 5 bases and J dropped 15; count of bases not matched to a gene: 8. CDR1 is MDHEN and CDR2 is SYDVKM in the germline V gene. The CDR3 DNA is TGTGCCAGCAGTCTCACCCCGGGACTAGCGGGAGGGTTCTTC. This encodes CASSLTPGLAGGFF.

This clone was seen a few times. This chain connects TRBV6-1 to TRBJ2-2, with D tentatively TRBD1 or TRBD2 (5 bases each). This CDR3 spans 16 amino acids. V was trimmed by 2 bases and J by 0 bases, leaving 10 bases between them. Germline-derived CDR1 and CDR2 are MNHNS and SASEGT. The CDR3 DNA reads as TGTGCCAGCAGTGAATTCTGGGGGACGAACACCGGGGAGCTGTTTTTT. Encoded protein: CASSEFWGTNTGELFF.

The table lists this clone with a few counts. The same CDR3 can be traced to other DNA sequences in this sample. The chain joins TRBV7-9 to TRBJ1-2; D ambiguous. The CDR3 covers 13 residues. Germline CDR1 is SEHNR and CDR2 is FQNEAQ (reference sequence). V was pared by 1 base and J by 3 bases, with 6 bases between. The CDR3 nucleotides read TGTGCCAGCAGCTTAGACAGCTACTATGGCTACACCTTC. It translates to CASSLDSYYGYTF.

The genes are TRBV19 and TRBJ2-3, with a weak D call TRBD2 (5 bases). This CDR3 has 15 residues. V lost 5 bases and J 2 bases, leaving 14 bases between the germline ends. Germline lookup yields CDR1 LNHDA and CDR2 SQIVND (reference sequence). The CDR3 coding sequence is TGTGCCAGTAGTCTTGGACTTCAATCCACAGATACGCAGTATTTT. It translates to CASSLGLQSTDTQYF.

This clone occurred once. The gene calls are TRBV27 and TRBJ2-2, with TRBD2 matching over 10 bases. With V trimmed by 3 bases and J by 6 bases, 4 bases remained unmatched. Germline V CDR1 and CDR2: MNHEY, SMNVEV (reference sequence). The CDR3 length is 15 residues. CDR3 sequence reads: CASSFLAGVSGELFF. In DNA, the CDR3 is TGTGCCAGCAGTTTCCTAGCGGGAGTTTCCGGGGAGCTGTTTTTT.

The CDR3 spells CAFQRTSGGPLQYF. The CDR3, as DNA: TGTGCCTTCCAGAGGACTAGCGGGGGGCCTCTTCAGTACTTC. The J gene is TRBJ2-4, the V gene TRBV30, with 14 bases that match TRBD2. Germline loops: CDR1 GTSNPN, CDR2 SVGIG (reference sequence). The CDR3 runs to 14 residues. The J segment lost 11 bases and the V segment lost 7 bases, leaving 10 bases of the junction unmatched. Drawing the rest from reference TRBV30 and TRBJ2-4, the complete variable domain is SQTIHQWPATLVQPVGSPLSLECTVEGTSNPNLYWYRQAAGRGLQLLFYSVGIGQISSEVPQNLSASRPQDRQFILSSKKLLLSDSGFYLCAFQRTSGGPLQYFGAGTRLSVL.

This clone came up a few times. The J gene is TRBJ1-3, the V gene TRBV5-4; D not resolved. Deletions cut 0 bases from V and 4 bases from J, with 11 bases between. The germline V gene encodes CDR1 SGHNT and CDR2 YYREEE (reference sequence). The CDR3 has 15 residues. CDR3 sequence: CASSLGGLQGNTIYF. CDR3 coding DNA: TGTGCCAGCAGCTTGGGAGGTTTACAGGGAAACACCATATATTTT.

This chain connects TRBV6-1 to TRBJ2-7, with 11 nucleotides matching TRBD1. Germline loops: CDR1 MNHNS, CDR2 SASEGT. The CDR3 has 15 residues. V gave up 6 bases and J gave up 3 bases; unmatched junction bases: 7. Written as DNA, the CDR3 is TGTGCCAGCAGGACCCGGGACAGGGGGGGCTACGAGCAGTACTTC. Protein: CASRTRDRGGYEQYF.

Only a few counts were recorded for this clone. This rearrangement joins TRBV11-2 to TRBJ2-7, with D hard to call. This CDR3 has 14 residues. The ends were cut back, 2 bases at V and 5 bases at J, with 13 bases in the middle. Germline loops: CDR1 SGHAT, CDR2 FQNNGV. The CDR3 protein is CASSLQRARDEQYF. In DNA form, the CDR3 reads TGTGCCAGCAGCTTACAACGGGCTCGGGACGAGCAGTACTTC.

This clone showed up just a few times. The gene calls are TRBV4-3 and TRBJ1-1; maybe TRBD1 (5 bases). Germline assignment: CDR1 LGHNA and CDR2 YSLEER. CDR3 size: 15 residues. V gave up 2 bases and J gave up 0 bases, with 10 bases separating them. CDR3 nucleotide sequence: TGCGCCAGCAGCCAAACGACAGTTATGAACACTGAAGCTTTCTTT. The encoded protein is CASSQTTVMNTEAFF.